The clone carrying this TCR beta chain has more than one count but fewer than ten. Antigen: not known. This sample was included in a study of spatial heterogeneity in lung cancer. On the study more broadly: More beta-chain than alpha-chain sequences were consistently detected. Overall study findings and caveats: Compared with follow-up, resection was when ubiquitous expanded tumor TCRs appeared in blood more.

Germline V gene sequence: CDR1 KGHSH, CDR2 LQKENI. This CDR3 comprises 14 residues. V gave up 2 bases and J gave up 2 bases, with 9 bases separating them. Individually, TCR cDNA molecules were each labelled with a unique molecular identifier. From the 5' RACE reads, TCRdb called clonotypes with MiXCR, one entry per CDR3 protein. The sample gives 28,000 or so distinct CDR3 sequences, about 13% of which show up once; around 25% is in the top ten. As to time point: sample taken at primary tumor resection. Frozen PBMC, nontumor lung or tumor provided whole RNA, which was sequenced unsorted. The donors were 55 to 80 patients with non-small cell lung cancer that was early-stage and untreated.

The source of this sequence is a female donor with early-stage non-small cell lung cancer. This rearrangement joins TRBV18 to TRBJ2-5; possibly TRBD2 for D (6 bases). The specimen was PBMCs, collected at surgery. The CDR3 loop reads CASSPGAGQETQYF. DNA of the CDR3: TGTGCCAGCTCACCAGGGGCGGGACAAGAGACCCAGTACTTC.